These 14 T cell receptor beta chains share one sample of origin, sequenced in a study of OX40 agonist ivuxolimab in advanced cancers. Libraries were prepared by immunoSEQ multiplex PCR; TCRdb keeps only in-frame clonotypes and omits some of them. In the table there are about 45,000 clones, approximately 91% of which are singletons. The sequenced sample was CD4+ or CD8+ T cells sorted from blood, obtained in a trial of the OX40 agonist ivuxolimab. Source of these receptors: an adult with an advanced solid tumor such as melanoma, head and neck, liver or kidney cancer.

In DNA form, the CDR3 reads TGTGCCAGCAGCTCAGTACAGGGTTACGAGCAGTACTTC. Translation gives CASSSVQGYEQYF. The chain recombines TRBV11-2 with TRBJ2-7, with D tentatively TRBD1 (6 bases). This CDR3 comprises 13 residues. Germline loops: CDR1 SGHAT, CDR2 FQNNGV. V gave up 4 bases and J gave up 4 bases, with 11 bases separating them.

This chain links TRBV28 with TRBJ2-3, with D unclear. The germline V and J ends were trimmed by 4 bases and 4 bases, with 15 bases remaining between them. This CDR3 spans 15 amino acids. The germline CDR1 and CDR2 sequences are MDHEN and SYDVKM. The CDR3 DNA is TGTGCCAGCAGTTCGGCCAGGCAAGATTCAGATACGCAGTATTTT. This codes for CASSSARQDSDTQYF.

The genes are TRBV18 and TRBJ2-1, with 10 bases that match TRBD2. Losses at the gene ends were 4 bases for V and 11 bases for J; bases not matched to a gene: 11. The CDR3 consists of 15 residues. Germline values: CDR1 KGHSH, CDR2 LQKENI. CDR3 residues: CASSQEREGHRKQFF. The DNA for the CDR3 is TGTGCCAGCTCACAAGAGCGGGAGGGCCACAGGAAGCAGTTCTTC.

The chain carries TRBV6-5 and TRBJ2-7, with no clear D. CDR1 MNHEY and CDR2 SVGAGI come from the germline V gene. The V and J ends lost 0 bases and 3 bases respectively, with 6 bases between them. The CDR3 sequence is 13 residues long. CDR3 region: CASSYSGYYEQYF. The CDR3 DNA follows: TGTGCCAGCAGTTACTCCGGGTACTACGAGCAGTACTTC.

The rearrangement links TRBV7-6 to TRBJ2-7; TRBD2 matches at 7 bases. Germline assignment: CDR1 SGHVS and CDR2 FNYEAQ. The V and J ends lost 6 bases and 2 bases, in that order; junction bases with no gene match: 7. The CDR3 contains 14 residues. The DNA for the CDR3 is TGTGCCAGCAGTTCCGGGACTAAGGCCTACGAGCAGTACTTC. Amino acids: CASSSGTKAYEQYF.

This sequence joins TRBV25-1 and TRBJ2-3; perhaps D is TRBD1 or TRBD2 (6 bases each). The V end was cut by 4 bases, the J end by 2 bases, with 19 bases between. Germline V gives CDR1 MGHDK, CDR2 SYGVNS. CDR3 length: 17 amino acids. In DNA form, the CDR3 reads TGTGCCAGCAGTGGAGGGAGGAGGGGGGCCGACACAGATACGCAGTATTTT. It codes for CASSGGRRGADTDTQYF. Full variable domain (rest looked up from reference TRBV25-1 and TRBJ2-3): EADIYQTPRYLVIGTGKKITLECSQTMGHDKMYWYQQDPGMELHLIHYSYGVNSTEKGDLSSESTVSRIRTEHFPLTLESARPSHTSQYLCASSGGRRGADTDTQYFGPGTRLTVL.

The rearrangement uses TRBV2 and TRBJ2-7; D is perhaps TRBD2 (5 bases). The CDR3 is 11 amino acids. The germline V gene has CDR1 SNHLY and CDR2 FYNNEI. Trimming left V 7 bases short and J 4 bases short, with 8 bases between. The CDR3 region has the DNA TGTGCCAGCATGGGGAGTTACGAGCAGTACTTC. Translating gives CASMGSYEQYF.

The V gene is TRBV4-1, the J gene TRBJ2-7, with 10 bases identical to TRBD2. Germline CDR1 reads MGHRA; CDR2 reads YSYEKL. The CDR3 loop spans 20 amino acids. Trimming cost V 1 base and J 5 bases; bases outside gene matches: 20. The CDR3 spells CASSQGHGGTSGRAVHEQYF. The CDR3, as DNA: TGCGCCAGCAGCCAAGGGCATGGGGGAACGAGCGGGAGGGCGGTCCACGAGCAGTACTTC.

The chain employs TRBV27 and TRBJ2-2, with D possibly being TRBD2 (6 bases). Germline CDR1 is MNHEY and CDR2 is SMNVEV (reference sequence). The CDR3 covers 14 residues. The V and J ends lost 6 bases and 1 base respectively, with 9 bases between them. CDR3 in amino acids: CASSPGLNTGELFF. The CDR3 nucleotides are TGTGCCAGCAGCCCGGGACTGAACACCGGGGAGCTGTTTTTT.

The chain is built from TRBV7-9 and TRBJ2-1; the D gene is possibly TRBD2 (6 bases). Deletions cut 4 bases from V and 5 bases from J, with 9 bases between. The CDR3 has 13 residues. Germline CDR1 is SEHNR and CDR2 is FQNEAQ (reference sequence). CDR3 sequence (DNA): TGTGCCAGCAGCTCGGGGGTCAACAATGAGCAGTTCTTC. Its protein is CASSSGVNNEQFF.

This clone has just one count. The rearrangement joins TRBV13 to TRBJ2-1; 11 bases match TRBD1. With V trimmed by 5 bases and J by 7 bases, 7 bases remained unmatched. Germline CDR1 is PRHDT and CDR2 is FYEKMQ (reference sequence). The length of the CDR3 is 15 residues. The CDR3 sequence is CASSPEGQGVNEQFF. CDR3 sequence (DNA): TGTGCCAGCAGCCCAGAGGGACAGGGGGTAAATGAGCAGTTCTTC. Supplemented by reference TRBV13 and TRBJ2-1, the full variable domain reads AAGVIQSPRHLIKEKRETATLKCYPIPRHDTVYWYQQGPGQDPQFLISFYEKMQSDKGSIPDRFSAQQFSDYHSELNMSSLELGDSALYFCASSPEGQGVNEQFFGPGTRLTVL.

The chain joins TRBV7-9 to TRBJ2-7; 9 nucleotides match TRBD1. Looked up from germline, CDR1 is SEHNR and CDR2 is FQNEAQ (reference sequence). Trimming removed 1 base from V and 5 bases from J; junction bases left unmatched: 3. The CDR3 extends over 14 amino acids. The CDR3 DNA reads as TGTGCCAGCAGCTTAGGGGGACAGGGCCACGAGCAGTACTTC. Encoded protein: CASSLGGQGHEQYF. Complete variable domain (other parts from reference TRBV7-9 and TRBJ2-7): DTGVSQNPRHKITKRGQNVTFRCDPISEHNRLYWYRQTLGQGPEFLTYFQNEAQLEKSRLLSDRFSAERPKGSFSTLEIQRTEQGDSAMYLCASSLGGQGHEQYFGPGTRLTVT.

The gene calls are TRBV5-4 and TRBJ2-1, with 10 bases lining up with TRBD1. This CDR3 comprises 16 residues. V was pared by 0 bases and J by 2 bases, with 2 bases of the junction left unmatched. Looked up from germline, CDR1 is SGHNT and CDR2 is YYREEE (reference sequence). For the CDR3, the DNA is TGTGCCAGCAGCTTGGAGGGACAGGGGACCTACAATGAGCAGTTCTTC. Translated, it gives CASSLEGQGTYNEQFF.

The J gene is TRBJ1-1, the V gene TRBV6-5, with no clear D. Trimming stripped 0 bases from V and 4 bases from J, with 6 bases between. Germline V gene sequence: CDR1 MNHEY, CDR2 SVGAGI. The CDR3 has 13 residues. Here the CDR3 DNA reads TGTGCCAGCAGTTACTCCCCCCGCACTGAAGCTTTCTTT. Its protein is CASSYSPRTEAFF.